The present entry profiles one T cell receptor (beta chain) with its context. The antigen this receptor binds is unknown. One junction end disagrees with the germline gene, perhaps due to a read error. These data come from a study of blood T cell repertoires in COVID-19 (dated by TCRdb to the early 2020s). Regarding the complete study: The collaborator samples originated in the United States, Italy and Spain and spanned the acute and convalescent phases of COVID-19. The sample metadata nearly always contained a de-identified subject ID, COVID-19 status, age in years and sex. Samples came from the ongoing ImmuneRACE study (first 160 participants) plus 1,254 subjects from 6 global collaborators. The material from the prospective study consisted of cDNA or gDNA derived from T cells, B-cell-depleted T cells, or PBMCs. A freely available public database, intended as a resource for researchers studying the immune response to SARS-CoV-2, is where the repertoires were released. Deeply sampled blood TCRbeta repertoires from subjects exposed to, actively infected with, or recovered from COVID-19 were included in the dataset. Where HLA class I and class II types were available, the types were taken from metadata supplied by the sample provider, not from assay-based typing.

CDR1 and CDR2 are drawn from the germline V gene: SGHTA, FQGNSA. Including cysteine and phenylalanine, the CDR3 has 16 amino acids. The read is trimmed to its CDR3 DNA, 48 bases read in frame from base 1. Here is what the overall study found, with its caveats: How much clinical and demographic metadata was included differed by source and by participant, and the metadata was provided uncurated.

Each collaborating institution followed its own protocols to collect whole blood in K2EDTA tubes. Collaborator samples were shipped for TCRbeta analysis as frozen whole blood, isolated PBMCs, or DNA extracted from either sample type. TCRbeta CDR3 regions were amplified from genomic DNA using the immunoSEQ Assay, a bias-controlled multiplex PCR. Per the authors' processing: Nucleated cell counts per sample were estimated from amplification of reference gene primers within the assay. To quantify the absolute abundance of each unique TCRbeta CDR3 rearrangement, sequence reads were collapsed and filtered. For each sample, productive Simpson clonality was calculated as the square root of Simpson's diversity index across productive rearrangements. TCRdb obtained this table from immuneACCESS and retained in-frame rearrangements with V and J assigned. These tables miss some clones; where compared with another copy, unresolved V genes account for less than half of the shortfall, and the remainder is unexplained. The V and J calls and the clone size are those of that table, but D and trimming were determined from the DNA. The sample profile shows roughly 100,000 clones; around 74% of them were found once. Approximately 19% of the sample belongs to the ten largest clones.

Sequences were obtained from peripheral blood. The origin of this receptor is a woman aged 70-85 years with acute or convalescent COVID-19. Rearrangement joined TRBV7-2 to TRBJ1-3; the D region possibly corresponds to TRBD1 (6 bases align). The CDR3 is CASSLGQARSGNTIYF. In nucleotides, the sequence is TGTGCCAGCAGCTTAGGACAGGCACGCTCTGGGAACACCATATATTTT.